This T cell receptor (beta chain) was sequenced in a study of T cells in Graves' hyperthyroidism and ophthalmopathy. CDR1 and CDR2 from the germline V gene are SGHDN and FVKESK. This CDR3 has 15 amino acids. The ends lost 1 base at V and 5 bases at J; junction bases unmatched: 3. Amplified TCR beta CDR3 regions derived from RNA transcripts. HTBI primers were the set used in a first-round RT-PCR of the TCR CDR3. TCRdb called the multiplex PCR reads again in MiXCR, with one record for every CDR3 protein. This sample has around 530,000 distinct CDR3 sequences, with 17% found just once. The study left out patients who had uncontrolled infection, other autoimmune disease, pregnancy or lactation.

The specimen sequenced was blood. This chain uses TRBV14 with TRBJ2-7, with 12 positions matching TRBD2. The clonotype comes from a woman between 18 and 29 years old with Graves' ophthalmopathy. CDR3 protein: CASSQARLAGDEQYF. For the CDR3, the DNA is TGTGCCAGCAGCCAAGCCAGACTAGCGGGAGACGAGCAGTACTTC.